This is a list of T cell receptor beta chains from one sample in a study of blood T cell repertoires in COVID-19. The protocol was immunoSEQ multiplex PCR, while the TCRdb copy is restricted to in-frame clones and leaves out a portion. The data show 370,000 or so clones, more than 75% seen once. The source material was PBMCs or T cells enriched from blood (not recorded which). The receptors stem from a man between 25 and 39 years old who had recovered from COVID-19. The CDR3 runs from the conserved cysteine through the conserved F or W. The order of the fields is D gene, J gene, V gene, clone size, CDR3 protein, CDR3 DNA. The D gene is left open where the match is weak. Size tells how often a clone was seen (once, few, many) or the class of an expanded clone, and some rows leave it out.

D: -
J: TRBJ1-4
V: TRBV9
size: -
CDR3: CASSPWGGGNEKLFF
DNA: TGTGCCAGCTCCCCCTGGGGCGGTGGGAATGAAAAACTGTTTTTT

D: -
J: TRBJ1-5
V: TRBV27
size: -
CDR3: CASITVGGARSNQPQHF
DNA: TGTGCCAGCATCACCGTTGGGGGGGCGCGGAGCAATCAGCCCCAGCATTTT

D: -
J: TRBJ2-3
V: TRBV27
size: -
CDR3: CASSSTLRDTQYF
DNA: TGTGCCAGCAGTTCTACTCTCCGGGATACGCAGTATTTT

D: -
J: TRBJ2-2
V: TRBV27
size: -
CDR3: CASSFTQLLTGELFF
DNA: TGTGCCAGCAGTTTCACCCAACTCCTCACCGGGGAGCTGTTTTTT

D: TRBD1
J: TRBJ2-7
V: TRBV7-2
size: -
CDR3: CASSLGPGQGDEQYF
DNA: TGTGCCAGCAGCTTAGGTCCCGGACAGGGGGACGAGCAGTACTTC

D: TRBD1
J: TRBJ2-5
V: TRBV10-1
size: -
CDR3: CASSELPGTGRLETQYF
DNA: TGCGCCAGCAGTGAGTTGCCCGGGACAGGGAGGTTGGAGACCCAGTACTTC

D: -
J: TRBJ1-5
V: TRBV29-1
size: -
CDR3: CSVVLGAPYSNQPQHF
DNA: TGCAGCGTTGTTTTAGGGGCCCCATATAGCAATCAGCCCCAGCATTTT

D: -
J: TRBJ2-5
V: TRBV6-2/TRBV6-3
size: -
CDR3: CASSYLTGYQETQYF
DNA: TGTGCCAGCAGTTACTTGACAGGCTACCAAGAGACCCAGTACTTC

D: TRBD1
J: TRBJ1-2
V: TRBV18
size: -
CDR3: CASSPGRGLGYTF
DNA: TGTGCCAGCTCACCTGGCAGGGGGCTCGGCTACACCTTC

D: -
J: TRBJ2-7
V: TRBV7-9
size: -
CDR3: CASSLLDSTYEQYF
DNA: TGTGCCAGCAGCTTACTGGACAGTACCTACGAGCAGTACTTC

D: -
J: TRBJ2-3
V: TRBV19
size: -
CDR3: CASSQNRNPTDTQYF
DNA: TGTGCCAGTAGTCAGAACAGGAACCCCACAGATACGCAGTATTTT

D: TRBD2
J: TRBJ2-1
V: TRBV5-1
size: -
CDR3: CASSLGITAGGPSKDEQFF
DNA: TGCGCCAGCAGCTTGGGAATAACGGCGGGGGGGCCGTCTAAGGATGAGCAGTTCTTC

D: TRBD1
J: TRBJ1-1
V: TRBV11-1
size: -
CDR3: CASSLGDRVNTEAFF
DNA: TGTGCCAGCAGCTTAGGGGACAGGGTTAACACTGAAGCTTTCTTT

D: -
J: TRBJ1-5
V: TRBV7-4
size: -
CDR3: CASSPSWGAYSNQPQHF
DNA: TGTGCCAGCAGCCCGTCGTGGGGAGCGTATAGCAATCAGCCCCAGCATTTT

D: -
J: TRBJ2-1
V: TRBV2
size: -
CDR3: CASSRPAGVSANEQFF
DNA: TGTGCCAGCAGTCGGCCAGCAGGGGTTTCGGCCAATGAGCAGTTCTTC

D: TRBD1
J: TRBJ1-2
V: TRBV6-2/TRBV6-3
size: -
CDR3: CASSPAGTGRALGYTF
DNA: TGTGCCAGCAGCCCGGCGGGGACAGGCCGGGCGTTAGGCTACACCTTC

D: -
J: TRBJ2-7
V: TRBV6-5
size: -
CDR3: CASSRGMGYEQYF
DNA: TGTGCCAGCAGCCGGGGGATGGGCTACGAGCAGTACTTC

D: TRBD2
J: TRBJ2-3
V: TRBV4-2
size: -
CDR3: CASSQDLRGGRDTQYF
DNA: TGTGCCAGCAGCCAAGATCTGCGGGGGGGGAGAGATACGCAGTATTTT

D: -
J: TRBJ2-7
V: TRBV3-1/TRBV3-2
size: few
CDR3: CASSKQSYEQYF
DNA: TGTGCCAGCAGCAAACAATCTTACGAGCAGTACTTC

D: TRBD2
J: TRBJ2-1
V: TRBV6-4
size: -
CDR3: CASSDGAGDNNEQFF
DNA: TGTGCCAGCAGTGACGGAGCGGGGGATAACAATGAGCAGTTCTTC

D: -
J: TRBJ1-1
V: TRBV19
size: -
CDR3: CASSGAIEAFF
DNA: TGTGCCAGTAGTGGGGCCATTGAAGCTTTCTTT

D: TRBD2
J: TRBJ2-7
V: TRBV9
size: -
CDR3: CASSATSGGPTYEQYF
DNA: TGTGCCAGCAGCGCCACTAGCGGGGGCCCTACCTACGAGCAGTACTTC

D: TRBD1
J: TRBJ2-7
V: TRBV30
size: -
CDR3: CAWSVRDRVRQQYF
DNA: TGTGCCTGGAGTGTCCGGGACAGGGTTCGTCAGCAGTACTTC

D: -
J: TRBJ2-2
V: TRBV6-5
size: -
CDR3: CASSRTGIFTGELFF
DNA: TGTGCCAGCAGTCGCACAGGGATTTTCACCGGGGAGCTGTTTTTT

D: -
J: TRBJ1-1
V: TRBV27
size: -
CDR3: CASSLSLDSSLNTEAFF
DNA: TGTGCCAGCAGTTTATCCCTGGACAGCTCGTTGAACACTGAAGCTTTCTTT

D: TRBD2
J: TRBJ2-3
V: TRBV5-1
size: -
CDR3: CASSPLLAGDDSDTQYF
DNA: TGCGCCAGCAGCCCTTTACTAGCGGGGGACGACTCAGATACGCAGTATTTT

D: TRBD1
J: TRBJ1-5
V: TRBV7-2
size: once
CDR3: CASSFSGQAYSNQPQHF
DNA: TGTGCCAGCAGCTTTTCCGGACAGGCCTATAGCAATCAGCCCCAGCATTTT

D: -
J: TRBJ2-7
V: TRBV6-5
size: -
CDR3: CASSALTQSYEQYF
DNA: TGTGCCAGCAGCGCCCTCACACAATCCTACGAGCAGTACTTC

D: -
J: TRBJ1-2
V: TRBV30
size: -
CDR3: CAWSVSFSWGYTF
DNA: TGTGCCTGGAGTGTATCTTTCAGTTGGGGCTACACCTTC

D: -
J: TRBJ1-5
V: TRBV19
size: once
CDR3: CASSIKSNQPQHF
DNA: TGTGCCAGTAGTATTAAAAGCAATCAGCCCCAGCATTTT

D: TRBD1
J: TRBJ1-3
V: TRBV11-2
size: once
CDR3: CASSPRTGRNTIYF
DNA: TGTGCCAGCAGCCCGAGGACAGGTAGAAACACCATATATTTT